This TCR beta chain was retrieved from a study of blood T cell repertoires in COVID-19. Germline CDR1 is KGHSH and CDR2 is LQKENI. The CDR3 sequence is 16 residues long. V was clipped by 6 bases and J by 0 bases, with 17 bases between them. Method: immunoSEQ multiplex PCR; TCRdb's copy keeps in-frame clones and lacks some. The profile shows about 200,000 clones, approximately 88% of them singletons. This sequence was found in a man between 35 and 55 years old with acute or convalescent COVID-19. The sample comprised peripheral blood. This chain connects TRBV18 to TRBJ1-1, with TRBD1 as a possible D gene (5 bases). The CDR3 sequence: CASSPWTGLMNTEAFF. DNA for the CDR3: TGTGCCAGCTCGCCTTGGACGGGACTGATGAACACTGAAGCTTTCTTT.